This TCR beta chain was observed in a study of CD8 T cells in ankylosing spondylitis. General observations from the study: A motif in TCR beta, a set of under ten highly homologous variants, appeared characteristic of ankylosing spondylitis blood.

Note on this clonotype: Its cognate antigen is unknown.

CDR1 DFQATT and CDR2 SNEGSKA come from the germline V gene (reference sequence). This CDR3 spans 13 amino acids. V shed 6 bases and J shed 7 bases, with 19 bases lying between them. Each TCR beta library was made by quantitative 5'-RACE that incorporated molecular barcodes. TCRdb re-called the 5' RACE reads with MiXCR, one entry per CDR3 protein. The profile shows more than 250,000 distinct CDR3 sequences, around 10% of them singletons. This receptor was identified in a female donor with ankylosing spondylitis or in good health (not recorded which). The J gene is TRBJ2-7, the V gene TRBV20-1; D is ambiguous. The sequenced sample was blood, either unsorted or a sorted T cell fraction (not recorded which). The CDR3 sequence: CSAPTGFGGEQYF. CDR3 sequence (DNA): TGCAGTGCCCCGACGGGTTTTGGTGGAGAGCAGTACTTC.